A selection of T cell receptor beta chains follows, all from one sample in a study of Graves' ophthalmopathy and Graves' hyperthyroidism. Each CDR3 protein gets one entry after TCRdb re-called the multiplex PCR reads with MiXCR. Of more than 300,000 distinct CDR3 sequences in the sample, roughly 17% were seen once. Input material: peripheral blood. The receptor source for this set is an adult woman with stable Graves' hyperthyroidism. Both conserved end residues are part of each CDR3. The D gene is left open where the match is weak. Clone size is given for some rows only: seen once, a few or many times, or a class if the clone is expanded.

clone size	V gene	D gene	J gene	CDR3 length	CDR3 protein	CDR3 DNA
.	TRBV18	TRBD1	TRBJ1-2	14	CASSPDRGAKGYTF	TGTGCCAGCTCCCCTGACAGGGGGGCGAAGGGCTACACCTTC
many	TRBV6-1	TRBD1	TRBJ1-5	17	CASTLTTGTGSNQPQHF	TGTGCCAGCACCTTAACCACCGGGACAGGGAGCAATCAGCCCCAGCATTTT
many	TRBV29-1	TRBD1	TRBJ1-1	12	CSVATGATEAFF	TGCAGCGTTGCCACAGGGGCCACTGAAGCTTTCTTT
many	TRBV10-3	.	TRBJ2-5	16	CAISSTLQGERETQYF	TGTGCCATCAGCTCGACCCTACAGGGCGAGCGGGAGACCCAGTACTTC
many	TRBV27	.	TRBJ1-2	14	CASSFGGGFYGYTF	TGTGCCAGCAGTTTCGGGGGAGGATTCTATGGCTACACCTTC
many	TRBV12-3/TRBV12-4	.	TRBJ2-5	14	CASSSYRGEETQYF	TGTGCCAGCAGTTCGTACAGAGGCGAAGAGACCCAGTACTTC
many	TRBV6-5	.	TRBJ1-2	13	CASSLKGFYGYTF	TGTGCCAGCAGTTTAAAAGGGTTCTATGGCTACACCTTC
many	TRBV3-1	TRBD2	TRBJ2-7	15	CASSHNAGGPYEQYF	TGTGCCAGCAGCCACAACGCGGGAGGCCCCTACGAGCAGTACTTC
.	TRBV11-2	.	TRBJ1-1	16	CASSLVSVQGHTGAFF	TGTGCCAGCAGCTTAGTTTCGGTACAGGGACACACCGGGGCTTTCTTT
many	TRBV6-2/TRBV6-3	TRBD2	TRBJ2-7	16	CASSYSTSDLSYEQYF	TGTGCCAGCAGTTACTCAACTAGCGATCTCTCCTACGAGCAGTACTTC
.	TRBV9	.	TRBJ2-2	14	CASSVAAGEGPLFF	TGTGCCAGCAGCGTAGCGGCGGGCGAGGGTCCGCTGTTTTTT
many	TRBV2	.	TRBJ2-5	10	CASRQGTQYF	TGTGCCAGCAGGCAGGGGACCCAGTACTTC
many	TRBV29-1	.	TRBJ2-7	12	CSVLTPSYEQYF	TGCAGCGTCTTGACACCCTCCTACGAGCAGTACTTC
few	TRBV9	.	TRBJ2-2	15	CASSVGSSVDGELFF	TGTGCCAGCAGCGTAGGGTCTAGCGTCGACGGGGAGCTGTTTTTT
many	TRBV4-3	TRBD1	TRBJ1-2	17	CASSQELGQAINYGYTF	TGCGCCAGCAGCCAAGAGTTGGGACAGGCGATAAACTATGGCTACACCTTC
few	TRBV12-3/TRBV12-4	.	TRBJ1-5	15	CASRTMGGGNQPQHF	TGTGCCAGCAGGACCATGGGAGGGGGCAATCAGCCCCAGCATTTT
.	TRBV2	.	TRBJ1-1	15	CATSDSDSMNTEAFF	TGTGCCACCAGTGATTCCGACAGCATGAACACTGAAGCTTTCTTT
.	TRBV3-1	.	TRBJ2-5	12	CASSQEWETQYF	TGTGCCAGCAGCCAAGAGTGGGAGACCCAGTACTTC
many	TRBV6-1	.	TRBJ1-5	14	CASRGTPGGQPQHF	TGTGCCAGCAGGGGGACTCCGGGGGGTCAGCCCCAGCATTTT
few	TRBV3-1	TRBD1	TRBJ1-2	16	CASSPQIETGTDYYTF	TGTGCCAGCAGTCCTCAAATTGAGACCGGGACAGACTACTACACCTTC
many	TRBV20-1	TRBD1	TRBJ1-6	16	CSAIFRGLSYNSPLHF	TGCAGTGCTATTTTTAGGGGGCTCTCCTATAATTCACCCCTCCACTTT
many	TRBV20-1	.	TRBJ1-1	14	CSARDLSRNTEAFF	TGCAGTGCTAGAGATTTAAGCCGGAACACTGAAGCTTTCTTT
many	TRBV12-3/TRBV12-4	.	TRBJ2-6	16	CASSPAGTSGANVLTF	TGTGCCAGCAGTCCTGCGGGGACCTCTGGGGCCAACGTCCTGACTTTC
.	TRBV14	.	TRBJ1-1	14	CANSLLGGGTEAFF	TGTGCCAACAGTCTGCTGGGGGGGGGCACTGAAGCTTTCTTT
many	TRBV9	.	TRBJ2-7	16	CASSALQGRSLYEQYF	TGTGCCAGCAGCGCACTACAGGGCAGATCCCTCTACGAGCAGTACTTC
many	TRBV4-1	.	TRBJ1-5	14	CASSQDGRNQPQHF	TGCGCCAGCAGCCAAGATGGGAGGAATCAGCCCCAGCATTTT
many	TRBV12-3/TRBV12-4	TRBD2	TRBJ2-5	15	CASSSSSGAQETQYF	TGTGCCAGCAGTTCATCTAGCGGGGCACAAGAGACCCAGTACTTC
many	TRBV20-1	.	TRBJ1-2	13	CSASRTGAYGYTF	TGCAGTGCTAGTAGAACCGGGGCCTATGGCTACACCTTC
many	TRBV28	.	TRBJ2-7	13	CASSSRLTYEQYF	TGTGCCAGCAGTTCCCGACTGACATACGAGCAGTACTTC
few	TRBV20-1	.	TRBJ2-5	13	CSARDYPPQTQYF	TGCAGTGCTAGAGATTATCCCCCCCAGACCCAGTACTTC
many	TRBV11-2	TRBD1	TRBJ2-7	15	CASSSGQGIPYEQYF	TGTGCCAGCAGCTCCGGACAGGGTATTCCCTACGAGCAGTACTTC
many	TRBV7-6	.	TRBJ2-7	16	CASSARRDSGSYEQYF	TGTGCCAGCAGCGCAAGGCGGGACTCCGGTTCCTACGAGCAGTACTTC
.	TRBV7-8	.	TRBJ2-7	15	CASRPGWEITYEQYF	TGTGCCAGCAGGCCGGGTTGGGAAATTACCTACGAGCAGTACTTC
many	TRBV7-3	.	TRBJ1-1	13	CASSLNSRTEAFF	TGTGCCAGCAGCTTAAATTCCCGCACTGAAGCTTTCTTT
.	TRBV20-1	.	TRBJ2-7	13	CSARVVLGYEQYF	TGCAGTGCTAGAGTGGTTTTGGGGTACGAGCAGTACTTC
many	TRBV12-3/TRBV12-4	TRBD2	TRBJ2-7	15	CASSFTGEGYYEQYF	TGTGCCAGCAGTTTCACGGGGGAGGGCTACTACGAGCAGTACTTC
many	TRBV24-1	.	TRBJ2-2	17	CATSDSRWTANTGELFF	TGTGCCACCAGTGATTCCCGGTGGACAGCTAACACCGGGGAGCTGTTTTTT
many	TRBV5-1	TRBD2	TRBJ2-7	16	CASRVKLAGVSNEQYF	TGCGCCAGCAGAGTTAAACTAGCGGGAGTATCGAACGAGCAGTACTTC
many	TRBV29-1	.	TRBJ2-5	12	CSVPLQGETQYF	TGCAGCGTTCCCTTGCAGGGGGAGACCCAGTACTTC
many	TRBV12-3/TRBV12-4	TRBD1	TRBJ1-1	15	CASNPGDRGWTEAFF	TGTGCCAGCAACCCTGGGGACAGGGGATGGACTGAAGCTTTCTTT
.	TRBV6-1	.	TRBJ2-2	14	CASRDGPDTGELFF	TGTGCCAGCAGGGACGGTCCGGACACCGGGGAGCTGTTTTTT
many	TRBV20-1	.	TRBJ1-5	15	CSARDRDTYNQPQHF	TGCAGTGCTAGAGACCGAGACACGTACAATCAGCCCCAGCATTTT
many	TRBV13	TRBD1	TRBJ1-1	15	CASRGQSVGNTEAFF	TGTGCCAGCAGGGGACAGAGTGTCGGGAACACTGAAGCTTTCTTT
many	TRBV20-1	.	TRBJ1-3	17	CSAREKGLGLSGNTIYF	TGCAGTGCTAGAGAGAAGGGATTGGGGCTCTCTGGAAACACCATATATTTT
.	TRBV28	.	TRBJ2-5	13	CASNPNGRETQYF	TGTGCCAGCAATCCCAACGGAAGGGAGACCCAGTACTTC
many	TRBV5-1	TRBD1	TRBJ2-7	15	CASSLGTGDLYEQYF	TGCGCCAGCAGCCTCGGGACAGGGGATCTCTACGAGCAGTACTTC
.	TRBV5-1	TRBD1	TRBJ2-5	14	CASSKGQGRETQYF	TGCGCCAGCAGCAAGGGACAGGGTCGTGAGACCCAGTACTTC
few	TRBV7-2	.	TRBJ1-1	15	CASSSRGRGRTEAFF	TGTGCCAGCAGCTCGAGGGGCAGAGGGCGGACTGAAGCTTTCTTT
many	TRBV2	.	TRBJ1-2	14	CASSPGPSNYGYTF	TGTGCCAGCAGCCCGGGACCCTCTAACTATGGCTACACCTTC
.	TRBV10-3	.	TRBJ1-1	13	CAISESTGNEAFF	TGTGCCATCAGTGAGTCTACGGGGAATGAAGCTTTCTTT
many	TRBV30	.	TRBJ1-2	13	CAWSVKAAYGYTF	TGTGCCTGGAGTGTTAAGGCTGCCTATGGCTACACCTTC
many	TRBV6-1	.	TRBJ1-5	14	CASSDSPANQPQHF	TGTGCCAGCAGTGACAGTCCGGCCAATCAGCCCCAGCATTTT
.	TRBV29-1	.	TRBJ2-1	12	CSVLGLNNEQFF	TGCAGCGTCCTAGGACTTAACAATGAGCAGTTCTTC
many	TRBV27	TRBD1	TRBJ1-2	15	CASSRGRPLSVADHF	TGTGCCAGCAGTAGGGGGCGACCCCTTTCGGTTGCGGACCACTTC
many	TRBV27	.	TRBJ2-2	15	CASSRKNLNTGELFF	TGTGCCAGCAGTAGGAAGAACTTGAACACCGGGGAGCTGTTTTTT